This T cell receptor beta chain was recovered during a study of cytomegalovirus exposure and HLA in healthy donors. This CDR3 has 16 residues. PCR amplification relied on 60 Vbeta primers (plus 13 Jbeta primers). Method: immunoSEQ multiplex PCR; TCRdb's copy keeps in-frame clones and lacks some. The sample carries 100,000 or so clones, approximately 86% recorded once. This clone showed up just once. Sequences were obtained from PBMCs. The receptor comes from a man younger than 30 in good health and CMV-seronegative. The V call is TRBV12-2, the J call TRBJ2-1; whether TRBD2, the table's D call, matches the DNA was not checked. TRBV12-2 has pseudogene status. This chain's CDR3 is CASRLRLAGAEDEQFF. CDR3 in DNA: TGTGCAAGTCGCCTTCGACTAGCGGGAGCGGAAGATGAGCAGTTCTTC.